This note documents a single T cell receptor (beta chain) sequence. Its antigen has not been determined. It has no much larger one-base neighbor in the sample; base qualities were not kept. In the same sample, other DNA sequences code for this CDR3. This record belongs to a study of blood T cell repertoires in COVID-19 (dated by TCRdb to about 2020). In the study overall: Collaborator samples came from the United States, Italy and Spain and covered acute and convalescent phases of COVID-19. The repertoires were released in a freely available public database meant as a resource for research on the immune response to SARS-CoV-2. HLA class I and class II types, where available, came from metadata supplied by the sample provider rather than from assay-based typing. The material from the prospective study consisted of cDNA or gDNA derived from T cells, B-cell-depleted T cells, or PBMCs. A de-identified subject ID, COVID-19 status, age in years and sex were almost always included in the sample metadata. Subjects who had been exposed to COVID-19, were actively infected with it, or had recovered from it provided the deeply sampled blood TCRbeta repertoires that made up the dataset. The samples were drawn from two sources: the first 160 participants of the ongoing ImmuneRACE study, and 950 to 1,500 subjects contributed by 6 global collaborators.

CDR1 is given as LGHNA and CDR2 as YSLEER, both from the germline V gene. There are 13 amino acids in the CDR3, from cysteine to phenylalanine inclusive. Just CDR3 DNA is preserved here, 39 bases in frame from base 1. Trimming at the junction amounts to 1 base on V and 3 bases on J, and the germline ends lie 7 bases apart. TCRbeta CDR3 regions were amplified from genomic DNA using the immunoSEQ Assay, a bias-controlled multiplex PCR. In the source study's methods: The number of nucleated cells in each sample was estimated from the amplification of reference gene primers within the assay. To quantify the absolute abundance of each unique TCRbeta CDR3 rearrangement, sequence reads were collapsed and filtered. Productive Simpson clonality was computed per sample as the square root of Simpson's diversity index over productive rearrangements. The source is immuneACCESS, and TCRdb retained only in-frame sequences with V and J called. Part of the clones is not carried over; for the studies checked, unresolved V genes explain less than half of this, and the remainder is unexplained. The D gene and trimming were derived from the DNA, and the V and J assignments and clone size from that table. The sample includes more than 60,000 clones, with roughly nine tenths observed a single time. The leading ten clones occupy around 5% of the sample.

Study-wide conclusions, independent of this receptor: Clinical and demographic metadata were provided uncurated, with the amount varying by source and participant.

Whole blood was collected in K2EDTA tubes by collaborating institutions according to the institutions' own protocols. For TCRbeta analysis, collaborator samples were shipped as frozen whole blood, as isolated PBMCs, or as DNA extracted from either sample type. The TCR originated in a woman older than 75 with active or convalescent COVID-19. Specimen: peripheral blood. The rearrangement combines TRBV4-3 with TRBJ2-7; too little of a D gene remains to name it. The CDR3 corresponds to CASSQVRGYEQYF. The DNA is TGCGCCAGCAGCCAAGTTCGAGGCTACGAGCAGTACTTC.